Presented here are 24 T cell receptor beta chains from one specimen sequenced in a study of cytomegalovirus exposure and HLA in healthy donors. A multiplex PCR was run with 60 Vbeta primers and 13 Jbeta primers. TCRdb keeps only in-frame clones here, not all; method: immunoSEQ multiplex PCR. Among around 140,000 clones listed, approximately 82% were seen once. Sequencing was performed on PBMCs. The receptors come from a woman aged 60-75 years in good health and CMV-seropositive.

The rearrangement links TRBV27 to TRBJ1-1, with D unresolved. The CDR3 totals 13 residues. Per germline, CDR1 MNHEY and CDR2 SMNVEV (reference sequence). The ends were cut back, 6 bases at V and 0 bases at J, with 8 bases in the middle. Here the CDR3 reads CASRRTVNTEAFF. CDR3 in DNA: TGTGCCAGCAGACGCACAGTGAACACTGAAGCTTTCTTT.

This rearrangement joins TRBV10-3 to TRBJ1-4; maybe TRBD1 (5 bases). Germline assignment: CDR1 ENHRY and CDR2 SYGVKD. This CDR3 has 13 residues. V lost 3 bases to trimming and J lost 8 bases, with 10 bases between them. In DNA, the CDR3 is TGTGCCATCAGTGAAGGGGAAGGGGAAAAACTGTTTTTT. Encoded protein: CAISEGEGEKLFF.

The chain recombines TRBV10-3 with TRBJ2-3; 11 nucleotides line up with TRBD2. Trimming took 6 bases from V and 6 from J; bases not matched to a gene: 14. The germline V gene encodes CDR1 ENHRY and CDR2 SYGVKD. This CDR3 spans 17 amino acids. In DNA, the CDR3 is TGTGCCATCAGCTTTGACCCGGGACTAGCGGCGGGGGATACGCAGTATTTT. Amino acid sequence: CAISFDPGLAAGDTQYF.

This chain joins TRBV6-5 and TRBJ2-7, with 8 nucleotides matching TRBD1. Per the germline V gene, CDR1 is MNHEY and CDR2 is SVGAGI. The CDR3 contains 13 residues. Germline trimming cut 6 bases from V and 2 bases from J; bases unmatched to any gene: 3. This CDR3 reads CASRSTGAYEQYF. The DNA of the CDR3 is TGTGCCAGCAGATCGACAGGGGCCTACGAGCAGTACTTC.

The V call is TRBV6-1, the J call TRBJ2-1, with 8 positions matching TRBD2. This CDR3 is 15 amino acids long. The V gene end was trimmed by 8 bases and the J gene end by 7 bases; junction bases not matched to a gene: 13. Germline V lookup: CDR1 MNHNS, CDR2 SASEGT. The CDR3 nucleotides read TGTGCCAGCTGGGGAGCGGGAGAAAGATGGAATGAGCAGTTCTTC. Its translation: CASWGAGERWNEQFF.

This clone was picked up one time. V gene TRBV5-1 combines with J gene TRBJ1-4; the D gene is possibly TRBD1 (5 bases). Germline V gene lookup returns CDR1 SGHRS and CDR2 YFSETQ. The CDR3 has 15 amino acids. The V and J ends lost 0 bases and 1 base respectively, with 7 bases between them. CDR3 sequence reads: CASSLEGRTNEKLFF. CDR3 coding DNA: TGCGCCAGCAGCTTGGAGGGGCGAACTAATGAAAAACTGTTTTTT.

The chain recombines TRBV6-5 with TRBJ1-2, with TRBD1 matching over 7 bases. V trimming: 0 bases; J trimming: 8 bases; junction bases outside the gene matches: 6. The CDR3 has 14 residues. Germline V gives CDR1 MNHEY, CDR2 SVGAGI. The CDR3 region is CASSYSGTASGYTF. The DNA of the CDR3 is TGTGCCAGCAGTTACTCGGGGACAGCGTCGGGCTACACCTTC.

V is TRBV7-9 and J is TRBJ2-3, with D perhaps matching TRBD2 (7 bases). The CDR3 consists of 15 residues. V gave up 5 bases and J gave up 1 base, with 13 bases separating them. Germline V gene sequence: CDR1 SEHNR, CDR2 FQNEAQ (reference sequence). CDR3: CASSPGGGRTDTQYF. The CDR3 DNA follows: TGTGCCAGCAGCCCCGGCGGGGGCCGCACAGATACGCAGTATTTT.

The chain joins TRBV30 to TRBJ2-5; 9 positions match TRBD1. The J call is doubtful: the DNA matches TRBJ2-7 better. Germline values: CDR1 GTSNPN, CDR2 SVGIG (reference sequence). The CDR3 is 16 residues long. The CDR3 nucleotides are TGTGCCTGGAGTGTAGTTGGGACAGGGTCCCACTACGAGCAGTACTTC. This translates into CAWSVVGTGSHYEQYF.

This clone showed up just a few times. The gene calls are TRBV4-2 and TRBJ1-2; 9 positions agree with TRBD1. Germline assignment: CDR1 LGHNA and CDR2 YNFKEQ. This CDR3 has 17 amino acids. The J segment lost 2 bases and the V segment lost 2 bases, leaving 9 bases of the junction unmatched. CDR3 sequence reads: CASSQRGGQGANYGYTF. The CDR3 region has the DNA TGTGCCAGCAGCCAACGGGGGGGACAGGGTGCAAACTATGGCTACACCTTC.

V and J are TRBV28 and TRBJ2-7, with 8 bases that match TRBD2. This CDR3 is 15 amino acids long. Trimming took 4 bases from V and 3 from J; bases not matched to a gene: 8. Germline values: CDR1 MDHEN, CDR2 SYDVKM. The CDR3 bases are TGTGCCAGCAGTTCCCCCGAGCGGGAGATCTACGAGCAGTACTTC. This gives the protein CASSSPEREIYEQYF.

The chain carries TRBV28 and TRBJ2-3, with 8 positions matching TRBD1. J was trimmed by 4 bases and V by 8 bases; bases with no gene match: 5. The CDR3 is made up of 13 amino acids. Germline-derived CDR1 and CDR2 are MDHEN and SYDVKM. The CDR3 protein is CASWTGSPDTQYF. The CDR3 coding sequence is TGTGCCAGCTGGACAGGGTCACCAGATACGCAGTATTTT.

The chain links TRBV14 to TRBJ1-4, with D perhaps TRBD1 (5 bases). The germline V gene has CDR1 SGHDN and CDR2 FVKESK. The CDR3 loop spans 16 amino acids. Trimming took off 2 bases at V and 2 bases at J, with 12 bases between the two ends. For the CDR3, the DNA is TGTGCCAGCAGCCAAACCCAGGGTGCGACTAATGAAAAACTGTTTTTT. Translation gives CASSQTQGATNEKLFF.

This sequence joins TRBV5-1 and TRBJ2-3; 8 positions agree with TRBD2. Germline CDR1 and CDR2: SGHRS and YFSETQ. The CDR3 consists of 14 residues. With V trimmed by 2 bases and J by 6 bases, 5 bases remained unmatched. CDR3 DNA sequence: TGCGCCAGCAGCTTAGGAAGCGGGAGCGATACGCAGTATTTT. It codes for CASSLGSGSDTQYF.

This clone was seen a few times. This chain connects TRBV30 to TRBJ2-1; 9 bases are shared with TRBD2. From germline, CDR1 is GTSNPN and CDR2 SVGIG (reference sequence). The CDR3 contains 16 residues. Trimming at V came to 6 bases and at J to 9 bases, leaving 18 bases not matched to a gene. The CDR3 region has the DNA TGTGCCTGTCCCAGATCCGGGACTAGCCTAGTGGGTGAGCAGTTCTTC. As protein: CACPRSGTSLVGEQFF. The whole variable domain, remainder taken from reference TRBV30 and TRBJ2-1, is SQTIHQWPATLVQPVGSPLSLECTVEGTSNPNLYWYRQAAGRGLQLLFYSVGIGQISSEVPQNLSASRPQDRQFILSSKKLLLSDSGFYLCACPRSGTSLVGEQFFGPGTRLTVL.

This clone was counted a few times. This chain connects TRBV2 to TRBJ2-7, with TRBD2 matching over 8 bases. The CDR3 sequence is 15 residues long. Germline V lookup: CDR1 SNHLY, CDR2 FYNNEI. Trimming at V came to 8 bases and at J to 3 bases, leaving 12 bases not matched to a gene. CDR3 in amino acids: CASQRLGGEVYEQYF. CDR3 DNA sequence: TGTGCCAGCCAACGACTCGGGGGGGAGGTCTACGAGCAGTACTTC. The entire variable domain, with the rest obtained from reference TRBV2 and TRBJ2-7, is as follows: EPEVTQTPSHQVTQMGQEVILRCVPISNHLYFYWYRQILGQKVEFLVSFYNNEISEKSEIFDDQFSVERPDGSNFTLKIRSTKLEDSAMYFCASQRLGGEVYEQYFGPGTRLTVT.

V gene TRBV19 combines with J gene TRBJ1-1; D is possibly TRBD1 (5 bases). This CDR3 region has 14 residues. The V gene lost 3 bases and the J gene lost 3 bases, with 11 bases spanning the gap. Germline assignment: CDR1 LNHDA and CDR2 SQIVND (reference sequence). CDR3 in amino acids: CASSMEGAYTEAFF. CDR3 DNA: TGTGCCAGTAGTATGGAAGGGGCCTACACTGAAGCTTTCTTT.

The V call is TRBV7-8, the J call TRBJ1-1; 8 nucleotides agree with TRBD1. With 5 bases clipped from V and 0 bases from J, the junction kept 8 bases outside the gene matches. The CDR3 runs 16 residues. Germline CDR1 is SGHVS and CDR2 is FQNEAQ. The chain's CDR3 is CASSVRTGPMNTEAFF. Written as DNA, the CDR3 is TGTGCCAGCAGCGTCCGGACAGGGCCGATGAACACTGAAGCTTTCTTT.

This chain links TRBV28 with TRBJ1-2; 10 bases are a match to TRBD1. V shed 1 base and J 6 bases; nucleotides not matched to a gene: 5. This CDR3 comprises 15 residues. Germline CDR1 is MDHEN and CDR2 is SYDVKM. The CDR3 loop is CASSLLKGQGHGYTF. The CDR3 DNA follows: TGTGCCAGCAGTTTATTAAAGGGACAGGGGCATGGCTACACCTTC.

This rearrangement joins TRBV28 to TRBJ1-1; D is uncertain. V lost 6 bases to trimming and J lost 7 bases, with 9 bases between them. The CDR3 is made up of 11 amino acids. Germline lookup yields CDR1 MDHEN and CDR2 SYDVKM. The DNA for the CDR3 is TGTGCCAGCAGCATACAGCTTGAAGCTTTCTTT. It yields the protein CASSIQLEAFF.

The chain employs TRBV19 and TRBJ1-1; a possible D gene is TRBD1 (6 bases). Per the germline V gene, CDR1 is LNHDA and CDR2 is SQIVND (reference sequence). The CDR3 consists of 12 residues. The V end was cut by 5 bases, the J end by 7 bases, with 11 bases between. The CDR3 sequence is CASSFLQGEAFF. The CDR3 coding sequence is TGTGCCAGTAGTTTCTTACAGGGTGAAGCTTTCTTT.

As DNA, the CDR3 is TGTGCCAGCAGTCCCAACGGGTGGGGGAGGGCCTACGAGCAGTACTTC. Its translation is CASSPNGWGRAYEQYF. This chain uses TRBV28 with TRBJ2-7; TRBD2 matches 7 bases. This CDR3 spans 16 amino acids. Germline-derived CDR1 and CDR2 are MDHEN and SYDVKM. J lost 2 bases, V lost 5 bases, and 12 bases had no gene match.

The CDR3 nucleotides are TGTGCCAGCAGTCGGCCGGGGAGGAACTATGGCTACACCTTC. Amino acid sequence: CASSRPGRNYGYTF. The chain recombines TRBV2 with TRBJ1-2, with no clear D. The CDR3 sequence is 14 residues long. Germline V CDR1 and CDR2: SNHLY, FYNNEI. Between the trimmed V and J ends, which lost 5 bases and 2 bases, there was a span of 12 bases. Using reference TRBV2 and TRBJ1-2 for the parts outside the CDR3, the full variable domain is EPEVTQTPSHQVTQMGQEVILRCVPISNHLYFYWYRQILGQKVEFLVSFYNNEISEKSEIFDDQFSVERPDGSNFTLKIRSTKLEDSAMYFCASSRPGRNYGYTFGSGTRLTVV.

The rearrangement joins TRBV7-8 to TRBJ2-5; D is undetermined. The V gene lost 5 bases and the J gene lost 5 bases, with 6 bases spanning the gap. This CDR3 region has 11 residues. Per the germline V gene, CDR1 is SGHVS and CDR2 is FQNEAQ. CDR3 nucleotide sequence: TGTGCCAGCAGCCCTACGGAGACCCAGTACTTC. It yields the protein CASSPTETQYF.